The sequence of this T cell receptor (beta chain) was determined in a study of cytomegalovirus exposure and HLA in healthy donors. Study context: Caucasian-associated ancestry cluster membership applied to about 77% of a few hundred genotyped donors.

Findings of the study overall: Follow-up analysis seemed to connect common viral pathogens with several of the most significant clusters identified. TCR beta sequences reportedly predicted the HLA-A and HLA-B alleles of most subjects accurately.

The V gene's germline CDR1 is LGHNA and CDR2 YNFKEQ. V was pared by 0 bases and J by 2 bases, with 10 bases between. CDR3 length: 15 residues. The PCR employed 60 Vbeta primers together with 13 Jbeta primers. Per the authors' pipeline: Around 76 million unique TCR beta chains, roughly 11 million shared, were counted in a later analysis. TCRdb's copy holds only in-frame clones and misses some; the assay was immunoSEQ multiplex PCR. Clone size and V and J calls were adopted from that table, with D and trimming inferred from the DNA. The table records 60,000 to 70,000 clones, over 60% of them present only once. As to this clone: Its antigen is undetermined.

The chain joins TRBV4-2 to TRBJ1-2; a weak D match, TRBD1 (6 bases). The sequence was obtained from a man between 45 and 60 years old in good health and CMV-seropositive. Sequencing used PBMCs. The CDR3 loop is CASSQDVGTNYGYTF. The CDR3 DNA reads as TGTGCCAGCAGCCAAGACGTAGGGACAAACTATGGCTACACCTTC.